This T cell receptor (beta chain) was identified in a study of blood T cell repertoires in COVID-19. Background on the study: Acute and convalescent COVID-19 specimens originated in the United States, Italy and Spain. The analysed material was cDNA or gDNA that came from T cells, B-cell-depleted T cells, or PBMCs.

As processed by the authors: Reference gene primer amplification gave nucleated cell count estimates. Here immunoSEQ multiplex PCR was the method, and the copy in TCRdb shows in-frame clones only, minus some. That table is the source of V, J and clone size, and D and trimming were worked out from the DNA. The data hold more than 150,000 clones, with about 85% observed a single time. The CDR3 sequence is 16 residues long. Germline assignment: CDR1 SGDLS and CDR2 YYNGEE. V was clipped by 0 bases and J by 5 bases; unmatched bases: 9. Sample: peripheral blood. This TCR was recovered from a woman at least 80 years old with acute or convalescent COVID-19. This chain links TRBV9 with TRBJ2-7; TRBD1 matches 9 bases. CDR3 protein: CASSVAPGQGIDEQYF. DNA of the CDR3: TGTGCCAGCAGCGTAGCGCCGGGACAGGGTATCGACGAGCAGTACTTC.